This TCR beta chain was observed in a study of T-cell reconstitution after alpha-beta-depleted transplantation in children. Unique molecular identifiers tagged the TCRbeta library. Each CDR3 protein gets one entry after TCRdb re-called the PCR reads with MiXCR. The sample holds fewer than 550,000 distinct CDR3 sequences, 10% seen once. Germline V gene sequence: CDR1 MDHEN, CDR2 SYDVKM. This CDR3 has 15 amino acids. Trimming took off 0 bases at V and 1 base at J, with 9 bases between the two ends. This clonotype was detected only a few times. Its antigen is not identified. Study-level findings and limits: Alpha-beta T cells present about two months after transplant were reported to originate from several hundred expanded graft clones. The authors attributed T-cell counts and diversity one year after transplant mostly to newly produced T cells. In some patients, recipient T cells and intrathymic progenitors surviving conditioning explained high day-60 diversity.

The chain carries TRBV28 and TRBJ1-1; D remains unclear. The receptor comes from a child under 10 years old with inherited bone marrow failure, due to receive a stem cell transplant. The sample in question was PBMCs, obtained before TCRalphabeta/CD19-depleted stem cell transplant. The chain's CDR3 is CASSLWVGSNTEAFF. The DNA for the CDR3 is TGTGCCAGCAGTTTATGGGTAGGGTCGAACACTGAAGCTTTCTTT.